Presented here are 3 T cell receptor beta chains from one specimen sequenced in a study of Tregs in tolerant kidney transplant recipients. The data were produced by immunoSEQ multiplex PCR, yet TCRdb's version contains in-frame clones alone and is incomplete. Its table records approximately 52,000 clones. Sequenced material: CD4+ T cells from blood, taken before the transplant. These receptors originate from a human donor who received a combined kidney and bone marrow transplant.

About this clone: The read ends 3 residues before the CDR3 terminus; that terminus is restored from the germline J gene. This chain links TRBV20-1 with TRBJ1-3, with D perhaps matching TRBD1 (6 bases). Trimming removed 0 bases from V and 4 bases from J, with 19 bases in between. The length of the CDR3 is 17 residues. From germline, CDR1 is DFQATT and CDR2 SNEGSKA (reference sequence). Here the CDR3 reads CSARDMGGGYLGNTIYF. The DNA read from the CDR3 is TGCAGTGCTAGAGATATGGGAGGGGGTTATCTGGGAAACACC.

As concerns this clone: The CDR3 end lies 3 residues beyond the end of the read and is filled in from the germline J gene. The chain combines TRBV6-2 or TRBV6-3 with TRBJ2-7; 9 positions match TRBD1. This CDR3 comprises 16 residues. With 2 bases clipped from V and 2 bases from J, the junction kept 7 bases outside the gene matches. Germline CDR1 reads MNHEY; CDR2 reads SVGEGT. The CDR3 here is CASSYGGGQGPYEQYF. Partial CDR3 DNA: TGTGCCAGCAGTTACGGCGGCGGACAGGGGCCCTACGAG.

As regards this clone: The CDR3 goes on 3 residues after the read ends, and that part is filled in from the germline J gene. The chain recombines TRBV5-1 with TRBJ2-6; TRBD1 agrees at 7 bases. J was trimmed by 0 bases and V by 1 base; bases with no gene match: 4. CDR1 and CDR2 from the germline V gene are SGHRS and YFSETQ. CDR3 size: 17 residues. CDR3 DNA, as far as it was read: TGCGCCAGCAGCTTGTTAGGACAGGTCTCTGGGGCCAACGTC. Residues: CASSLLGQVSGANV. The full CDR3 reads CASSLLGQVSGANVLTF.